This TCR beta chain derives from a study of cytomegalovirus exposure and HLA in healthy donors. Study-wide findings and caveats: Of the V segments, some could not be distinguished, including TRBV6-2 and TRBV6-3, and were excluded.

CDR3 size: 12 residues. V dropped 6 bases and J dropped 6 bases, with 12 bases sitting between them. From germline, CDR1 is SNHLY and CDR2 FYNNEI. The PCR was carried out with 60 Vbeta primers and 13 Jbeta primers. The method was immunoSEQ multiplex PCR; TCRdb's version includes in-frame clones alone and lacks a portion of them. In the table there are roughly 200,000 clones, roughly four fifths of which are singletons. As concerns this clone: Its antigen remains unknown.

The chain joins TRBV2 to TRBJ2-7, with D maybe TRBD2 (6 bases). The TCR sequence derives from a young man in good health and CMV-seronegative. What was sequenced was PBMCs. The CDR3 here is CASRWVGGEQYF. DNA for the CDR3: TGTGCCAGCAGATGGGTCGGGGGCGAGCAGTACTTC.